One T cell receptor beta chain is described in this entry. As originally analysed: Amplification from reference gene primers served as the basis for estimated nucleated cell counts. Data came from immunoSEQ multiplex PCR; TCRdb stores just in-frame clones and leaves some out. Clone size and the V and J calls come from that table; the DNA yielded D and trimming. The sample includes 200,000 to 300,000 clones, around 85% of them seen just once. Germline CDR1 reads SGHRS; CDR2 reads YFSETQ. This CDR3 region has 13 residues. Deletions cut 1 base from V and 3 bases from J, with 7 bases between. This record belongs to a study of blood T cell repertoires in COVID-19. Whole-study context: COVID-19 samples collected from the United States, Italy and Spain covered acute and convalescent phases. From T cells, B-cell-depleted T cells, or PBMCs came the material, which was cDNA or gDNA.

This receptor was identified in a man aged 55-75 years with acute or convalescent COVID-19. This rearrangement joins TRBV5-1 to TRBJ1-2; D is possibly TRBD1 (5 bases). Sequencing input: peripheral blood. The CDR3 bases are TGCGCCAGCAGCTTGCGGGGGGACTATGGCTACACCTTC. This codes for CASSLRGDYGYTF.